The next 6 T cell receptor beta chains were all read from a single sample in a study of long-term antiretroviral therapy in people with HIV. The run of the v3.0 immunoSEQ assay was at survey level. Using immunoSEQ multiplex PCR, the repertoire was profiled, and TCRdb retains in-frame clones only, with some absent. The sample lists 25,000 to 30,000 clones, about four fifths occurring once. Source: unsorted PBMCs, taken 3 years after starting antiretroviral therapy. The receptors shown here come from a man aged 35-49 years with HIV.

V gene TRBV5-5 combines with J gene TRBJ1-6; 7 bases line up with TRBD1. CDR3 length: 15 amino acids. After removal of 4 bases from V and 7 bases from J, the junction contained 8 bases not matched to a gene. In germline, CDR1 is SGHKS, CDR2 YYEKEE (reference sequence). The chain's CDR3 is CASSGPGQPNSPLHF. The CDR3 bases are TGTGCCAGCAGCGGACCGGGACAGCCGAATTCACCCCTCCACTTT.

V and J are TRBV4-1 and TRBJ1-2; D is ambiguous. Germline assignment: CDR1 MGHRA and CDR2 YSYEKL. The V end was cut by 1 base, the J end by 7 bases, with 19 bases between. CDR3 size: 16 residues. This CDR3 reads CASSQVPWERALGYTF. The CDR3 coding sequence is TGCGCCAGCAGCCAAGTCCCATGGGAGCGGGCACTTGGCTACACCTTC.

The chain links TRBV5-1 to TRBJ2-3; no firm D call. V gave up 0 bases and J gave up 0 bases, with 5 bases separating them. CDR1 and CDR2 from the germline V gene are SGHRS and YFSETQ. The CDR3 is 14 residues long. As DNA, the CDR3 is TGCGCCAGCAGCTTGGCTGGCAGCACAGATACGCAGTATTTT. Translating gives CASSLAGSTDTQYF.

This chain connects TRBV5-1 to TRBJ2-1; D may be TRBD1 or TRBD2 (5 bases each). Trimming removed 1 base from V and 7 bases from J, with 15 bases in between. Germline-derived CDR1 and CDR2 are SGHRS and YFSETQ. This CDR3 has 15 amino acids. This chain's CDR3 is CASSLSPGPKNEQFF. In nucleotides, the CDR3 is TGCGCCAGCAGCTTGAGCCCGGGGCCTAAGAATGAGCAGTTCTTC.

The V gene is TRBV6-1, the J gene TRBJ2-7, with TRBD2 matching over 10 bases. Germline trimming cut 1 base from V and 3 bases from J; bases unmatched to any gene: 6. The germline V gene encodes CDR1 MNHNS and CDR2 SASEGT. The CDR3 runs 16 residues. CDR3 nucleotides: TGTGCCAGCAGTGAAGTGGGGACTAGCGCCTTCTACGAGCAGTACTTC. It translates to CASSEVGTSAFYEQYF.

The chain employs TRBV13 and TRBJ1-1; 7 bases agree with TRBD1. The CDR3 spans 15 residues. The J segment lost 4 bases and the V segment lost 5 bases, leaving 10 bases of the junction unmatched. Looked up from germline, CDR1 is PRHDT and CDR2 is FYEKMQ (reference sequence). The CDR3 sequence is CASSPTGQAGTEAFF. The CDR3, as DNA: TGTGCCAGCAGCCCCACAGGACAGGCCGGCACTGAAGCTTTCTTT.